This T cell receptor (beta chain) is from a study of T cell responses to AZD1222 COVID-19 vaccine (TCRdb year 2021). Study-level background: A total of 230 to 250 trial participants underwent TCR sequencing, of whom about 210 received two doses of AZD1222 and some 25 received two doses of the MenACWY control vaccine. Trial participants were enrolled by age into 18-55, 56-69 and 70-plus year subgroups, with roughly 160, 29 and 62 TCR-sequenced participants respectively. Broader findings and caveats from the paper: Because no day 14 peak-response samples were available, repertoires were characterized only after the peak T cell response. Only five to seven AZD1222 recipients were SARS-CoV-2 seropositive at baseline, limiting conclusions about previously exposed vaccinees. Participants were mostly white British, with more females than males. The authors suggested clonal diversity may have been underestimated. The whole spike protein was spanned by vaccine-associated CD4 TCRs, and dominant responses were seen in regions 160-218 and 743-854. Epitopes outside the regions mutated in the B.1.351 and B.1.1.7 variants were reportedly recognized by nearly half of the unique spike-specific TCRs. The 56-69-year group was small, and its depth increase did not reach significance, likely because of low power. Spike-specific TCR breadth and depth rose significantly after two AZD1222 doses compared with day 0 and with MenACWY recipients.

The CDR3 regions of human TCRbeta chains were analyzed by immunosequencing. The original methods were these. TCRs in the repertoires were compared against a reference library of SARS-CoV-2-specific TCRs that had been generated with the MIRA antigen-specificity platform. Breadth meant the fraction of unique TCRs that were SARS-CoV-2-associated, whereas depth meant the fraction of total T cells that were SARS-CoV-2-associated. Using the MIRA data, every spike-specific TCR was mapped to the spike region that the TCR reacted to and assigned to either a CD4 or a CD8 class. Log10-transformed breadth and depth values were compared by one-way ANOVA with Sidak's multiple comparisons tests. As stored in TCRdb, this immuneACCESS dataset retains in-frame rearrangements with V and J assigned. A fraction of the clones does not appear; measured against another copy, unresolved V genes explain less than half of the discrepancy, and the remainder lacks a known reason. V and J calls and clone size are as listed in that table; D and trimming were resolved from the DNA. The sample includes just under 150,000 clones, with approximately 89% observed a single time. The leading ten clones occupy roughly 1.8% of the sample.

The time point label, read with the paper, signifies: about 28 days (+/-7) after the second vaccine dose. Because spike-specific TCR depth and breadth did not differ between the two schedules, AZD1222 recipients who got a second dose at roughly 4 weeks were pooled with those who got a second dose at roughly 12 weeks. Vaccinee samples came from UK trials COV001 and COV002, including a single-blind randomized controlled phase 2/3 trial of AZD1222 (ChAdOx1 nCoV-19) in healthy adults. For TCRbeta chain sequencing, PBMC samples from trial participants were taken at day 0 and at day 28 after the second dose. Regarding this clone: Its antigen is not yet known. Per-base quality was not reported, and no clone a single base away is much larger than it.

V was cut back by 2 bases and J by 6 bases, leaving a gap of 35 bases between them. The CDR3 holds 21 amino acids from the cysteine to the phenylalanine. Only the CDR3 DNA stays, 63 bases, in frame from base 1. CDR1 and CDR2 (SSHAT, FNYEAQ) derive from the germline V gene (reference sequence). The starting material was peripheral blood, obtained 28 days after the second AZD1222 dose. This sequence was found in an adult who received the AZD1222 COVID-19 vaccine. The chain is assembled from TRBV7-7 and TRBJ2-7; the D segment could be TRBD2, given 6 matching bases. CDR3 loop: CASSLKEEVGSAGPTFREQYF. DNA sequence: TGTGCCAGCAGCTTAAAAGAGGAAGTGGGGTCGGCGGGGCCTACCTTTCGCGAGCAGTACTTC.